Detailed here is one T cell receptor (beta chain). The antigen remains unidentified. The data derive from a study of OX40 agonist ivuxolimab in advanced cancers. In the study overall: Patients treated during dose escalation were battling hepatocellular carcinoma, melanoma, renal cell or head and neck cancer. Overall study findings and caveats: The specificity for antigen of the expanded peripheral T cells was not determined. Clonal expansion by week 6 occurred in CD4+ and CD8+ blood T cells (at 0.1 to 3.0 mg/kg).

At baseline, cycle 4 day 1, and cycle 7 day 1, blood was sampled. Data came from immunoSEQ multiplex PCR; TCRdb stores just in-frame clones and leaves some out. The table includes roughly 74,000 clones, roughly 84% detected once. The CDR3 length is 15 residues. Trimming removed 0 bases from V and 3 bases from J, with 12 bases in between. Per the germline V gene, CDR1 is ENHRY and CDR2 is SYGVKD. This receptor was taken from an adult with an advanced solid tumor such as melanoma, head and neck, liver or kidney cancer. This specimen consisted of CD4+ or CD8+ T cells sorted from blood, obtained in a trial of the OX40 agonist ivuxolimab. The chain is built from TRBV10-3 and TRBJ2-7, with D maybe TRBD1 (5 bases). The CDR3 nucleotides are TGTGCCATCAGTGAGTCGGCCGGCAGGGACTACGAGCAGTACTTC. Translating it yields CAISESAGRDYEQYF.